The next 11 T cell receptor beta chains were all read from a single sample in a study of shared clonotypes between healthy human individuals. CD8 cells classed as naive were CD45RO-negative and positively selected for CCR7, excluding terminally differentiated effector memory CD45RA+ cells. Measured with immunoSEQ multiplex PCR; TCRdb has only the in-frame clones, and not every one. The sample yields more than 2 million clones, roughly 93% seen once. The sample comprised naive CD8+ T cells from PBMCs. The receptors come from a man aged 18 to 35 in good health. Some clones in this sample may be carry-over from other donors' samples.

The genes are TRBV4-1 and TRBJ1-2; D might be TRBD1 (5 bases). CDR1 and CDR2 from the germline V gene are MGHRA and YSYEKL. Trimming removed 7 bases from V and 8 bases from J, with 17 bases in between. The CDR3 sequence is 13 residues long. The CDR3 loop is CASTPGGTGGYTF. In DNA, the CDR3 is TGCGCCAGCACCCCCGGCGGGACCGGGGGCTACACCTTC.

The genes are TRBV19 and TRBJ2-1; D is uncertain. The CDR3 is 15 amino acids. Per the germline V gene, CDR1 is LNHDA and CDR2 is SQIVND (reference sequence). V was clipped by 2 bases and J by 3 bases, with 11 bases between them. For the CDR3, the DNA is TGTGCCAGTAGTATATCTAGGGTCGGCTACAATGAGCAGTTCTTC. It is translated as CASSISRVGYNEQFF.

A single count supports this clone. This rearrangement joins TRBV7-9 to TRBJ2-7; weak D call: TRBD2 (5 bases). Trimming cost V 5 bases and J 5 bases, with 10 bases left between them. Germline values: CDR1 SEHNR, CDR2 FQNEAQ (reference sequence). The CDR3 length is 12 residues. This CDR3 reads CASSGLADEQYF. The DNA for the CDR3 is TGTGCCAGCAGCGGGCTAGCAGACGAGCAGTACTTC. Together with reference TRBV7-9 and TRBJ2-7, the CDR3 gives the full variable domain: DTGVSQNPRHKITKRGQNVTFRCDPISEHNRLYWYRQTLGQGPEFLTYFQNEAQLEKSRLLSDRFSAERPKGSFSTLEIQRTEQGDSAMYLCASSGLADEQYFGPGTRLTVT.

This clone was seen a single time. The chain links TRBV14 to TRBJ2-1, with 7 nucleotides matching TRBD2. The CDR3 covers 17 residues. Germline CDR1 SGHDN, CDR2 FVKESK. V was clipped by 4 bases and J by 9 bases; unmatched bases: 18. CDR3 DNA sequence: TGTGCCAGCAGCCCCCGTACTAGCGATAACTACAAGGGTGAGCAGTTCTTC. It is translated as CASSPRTSDNYKGEQFF.

The chain is built from TRBV7-3 and TRBJ1-5; D perhaps matches TRBD1 (6 bases). Between the trimmed V and J ends, which lost 5 bases and 6 bases, there was a span of 17 bases. There are 15 residues in the CDR3. From germline, CDR1 is SGHTA and CDR2 FQGTGA. The chain's CDR3 is CASSPFTGKCQPQHF. CDR3 in DNA: TGTGCCAGCAGCCCATTTACAGGGAAGTGTCAGCCCCAGCATTTT.

The V call is TRBV11-1, the J call TRBJ1-5; D ambiguous. There are 13 residues in the CDR3. V gave up 4 bases and J gave up 7 bases, with 11 bases separating them. Germline assignment: CDR1 SGHAT and CDR2 FQDESV (reference sequence). In nucleotides, the CDR3 is TGTGCCAGCAGCTCTAACGTCCACCAGCCCCAGCATTTT. Amino acid sequence: CASSSNVHQPQHF.

The chain joins TRBV29-1 to TRBJ2-1; 7 bases line up with TRBD2. This CDR3 has 13 residues. The V and J ends lost 3 bases and 6 bases, in that order; junction bases with no gene match: 5. Germline CDR1 and CDR2: SQVTM and ANQGSEA. In DNA form, the CDR3 reads TGCAGCGTTGAGGGACTATCCCCCAATGAGCAGTTCTTC. Protein product: CSVEGLSPNEQFF.

As concerns this clone: At the DNA level, this CDR3 is encoded by other sequences in the same sample as well. This chain uses TRBV27 with TRBJ2-1; 9 bases map to TRBD2. CDR3 length equals 13 residues. The V gene end was trimmed by 7 bases and the J gene end by 3 bases; junction bases not matched to a gene: 1. From germline, CDR1 is MNHEY and CDR2 SMNVEV (reference sequence). CDR3: CASTSGVYNEQFF. The DNA for the CDR3 is TGTGCCAGCACTAGCGGGGTCTACAATGAGCAGTTCTTC.

The chain carries TRBV7-9 and TRBJ2-1, with TRBD2 identical over 10 bases. The trim removed 5 bases at V and 9 bases at J, leaving 13 bases unmatched. CDR3 size: 16 residues. Germline values: CDR1 SEHNR, CDR2 FQNEAQ (reference sequence). This CDR3 is CASSPKLAGMVSEQFF. The CDR3 DNA sequence: TGTGCCAGCAGCCCCAAACTAGCGGGGATGGTTAGTGAGCAGTTCTTC.

The chain uses TRBV29-1 and TRBJ2-7, with D hard to call. This CDR3 is 13 amino acids long. Germline values: CDR1 SQVTM, CDR2 ANQGSEA. Trimming removed 5 bases from V and 6 bases from J, with 17 bases in between. The CDR3 here is CSVLTWVSGEQYF. The CDR3 DNA reads TGCAGCGTTCTAACTTGGGTGAGTGGCGAGCAGTACTTC.

The rearrangement uses TRBV15 and TRBJ2-2; D unresolved. The germline V and J ends were trimmed by 6 bases and 4 bases, with 6 bases remaining between them. This CDR3 has 12 amino acids. In germline, CDR1 is LNHNV, CDR2 YYDKDF (reference sequence). This chain's CDR3 is CATSPTTGELFF. CDR3 bases: TGTGCCACCAGTCCTACCACCGGGGAGCTGTTTTTT.